Presented here are 19 T cell receptor beta chains from one specimen sequenced in a study of T cell repertoires in cytomegalovirus infection. TCRdb redid the calling of the reads with MiXCR, one entry per CDR3 protein. Of fewer than 1,000,000 distinct CDR3 sequences in the sample, roughly 31% are singletons; the top ten hold around an eighth. Antigen specificity for these receptors is unknown. This sample comprised cultured CD8+ T cells from PBMCs, obtained from culture after CMV antigen stimulation. These receptors all come from a human donor in good health (CMV status not recorded). Some clones in this sample may be carry-over from other donors' samples.

Many counts were recorded for this clonotype. CDR3 residues: CASSLIHNEQFF. The CDR3 DNA reads TGTGCCAGCAGTTTAATCCATAATGAGCAGTTCTTC. The chain has TRBV7-9 and TRBJ2-1; D is ambiguous. Germline V lookup: CDR1 SEHNR, CDR2 FQNEAQ (reference sequence). CDR3 size: 12 residues. With 6 bases removed from V and 7 bases from J, the gap between germline ends came to 10 bases. Complete variable domain (other parts from reference TRBV7-9 and TRBJ2-1): DTGVSQNPRHKITKRGQNVTFRCDPISEHNRLYWYRQTLGQGPEFLTYFQNEAQLEKSRLLSDRFSAERPKGSFSTLEIQRTEQGDSAMYLCASSLIHNEQFFGPGTRLTVL.

The chain combines TRBV5-1 with TRBJ1-1; TRBD1 matches 8 bases. Trimming at V came to 4 bases and at J to 5 bases, leaving 10 bases not matched to a gene. Germline V CDR1 and CDR2: SGHRS, YFSETQ. This CDR3 region has 15 residues. Here the CDR3 DNA reads TGCGCCAGCAGCCTAAACGGACAGGGATGGACTGAAGCTTTCTTT. It encodes CASSLNGQGWTEAFF.

With respect to this clonotype: A much bigger clone sits one base away, suggesting this may be a read error. This CDR3 is missing its conserved last phenylalanine or tryptophan, likely due to a read error. The CDR3 here is CASTNVRQGMDEQYS. The CDR3 nucleotides read TGTGCCAGCACCAATGTTCGGCAGGGTATGGACGAGCAGTACTCC. The rearrangement links TRBV6-6 to TRBJ2-7; D is perhaps TRBD1 (5 bases). The germline CDR1 and CDR2 sequences are MNHNY and SVGAGI (reference sequence). The V and J ends lost 7 bases and 5 bases respectively, with 21 bases between them. The CDR3 is made up of 15 amino acids.

The chain links TRBV7-8 to TRBJ1-2, with unresolved D. V lost 1 base and J lost 6, with 9 bases in between. CDR3 size: 13 residues. Germline CDR1 and CDR2: SGHVS and FQNEAQ. CDR3 in amino acids: CASSLEQFHGYTF. Written as DNA, the CDR3 is TGTGCCAGCAGCTTAGAACAGTTCCATGGCTACACCTTC.

The chain carries TRBV19 and TRBJ2-4; D is ambiguous. In germline, CDR1 is LNHDA, CDR2 SQIVND (reference sequence). V was pared by 7 bases and J by 0 bases, with 13 bases between. The CDR3 is made up of 15 amino acids. The CDR3 sequence: CASKSDAVAKNIQYF. As DNA, the CDR3 is TGTGCCAGTAAGTCCGACGCGGTAGCCAAAAACATTCAGTACTTC.

This chain joins TRBV19 and TRBJ2-5; weak D call: TRBD1 (6 bases). V dropped 0 bases and J dropped 5 bases, with 13 bases sitting between them. Germline V gene lookup returns CDR1 LNHDA and CDR2 SQIVND (reference sequence). The CDR3 spans 15 residues. In DNA, the CDR3 is TGTGCCAGTAGTATAGAAGGCAGGGGATTGGAGACCCAGTACTTC. Translating it yields CASSIEGRGLETQYF.

This clonotype was picked up a small number of times. V and J are TRBV7-8 and TRBJ2-5; maybe TRBD2 (6 bases). V was shortened by 1 base and J by 5 bases, with 14 bases between the two germline ends. This CDR3 comprises 15 residues. The V gene's germline CDR1 is SGHVS and CDR2 FQNEAQ. CDR3 sequence reads: CASSLELASRETQYF. The CDR3 DNA reads as TGTGCCAGCAGCTTAGAACTAGCTAGCAGGGAGACCCAGTACTTC.

This clonotype was seen many times. The chain recombines TRBV7-8 with TRBJ1-2, with TRBD1 as a possible D gene (5 bases). The length of the CDR3 is 14 residues. Looked up from germline, CDR1 is SGHVS and CDR2 is FQNEAQ. Trimming removed 5 bases at V and 8 bases at J, with 18 bases between. This CDR3 is CASSPASRVGGYTF. DNA of the CDR3: TGTGCCAGCAGCCCAGCAAGCAGGGTGGGAGGCTACACCTTC.

This clonotype was observed at least ten times. The chain has TRBV7-2 and TRBJ2-7; D is possibly TRBD2 (7 bases). The CDR3 is 14 residues long. Germline V gene sequence: CDR1 SGHTA, CDR2 FQGNSA. Trimming removed 4 bases from V and 3 bases from J, with 13 bases in between. CDR3 sequence: CASSSGGGFYEQYF. For the CDR3, the DNA is TGTGCCAGCAGCTCTGGCGGGGGCTTCTACGAGCAGTACTTC. The full variable domain, rest sourced from reference TRBV7-2 and TRBJ2-7, is GAGVSQSPSNKVTEKGKDVELRCDPISGHTALYWYRQSLGQGLEFLIYFQGNSAPDKSGLPSDRFSAERTGGSVSTLTIQRTQQEDSAVYLCASSSGGGFYEQYFGPGTRLTVT.

This clonotype was recorded a few times. The chain employs TRBV27 and TRBJ2-3, with 11 nucleotides matching TRBD2. The V gene end was trimmed by 5 bases and the J gene end by 3 bases; junction bases not matched to a gene: 13. Per the germline V gene, CDR1 is MNHEY and CDR2 is SMNVEV (reference sequence). The CDR3 sequence is 18 residues long. CDR3: CASSTTLLAGGPTDTQYF. As DNA, the CDR3 is TGTGCCAGCAGTACCACACTCTTAGCGGGGGGGCCAACAGATACGCAGTATTTT.

The chain links TRBV5-4 to TRBJ2-3; the D is unclear. CDR3 length: 16 amino acids. Per germline, CDR1 SGHNT and CDR2 YYREEE (reference sequence). V was cut by 0 bases and J by 4 bases, with 15 bases left in between. CDR3 sequence: CASSLEASSPPDTQYF. For the CDR3, the DNA is TGTGCCAGCAGCTTGGAGGCTAGTTCCCCACCAGATACGCAGTATTTT.

In DNA, the CDR3 is TGTGCCAGCAGTGAAGCGAAACTACAAGATACGCAGTATTTT. Encoded protein: CASSEAKLQDTQYF. The chain joins TRBV6-1 to TRBJ2-3; D not resolved. Germline V lookup: CDR1 MNHNS, CDR2 SASEGT. V was cut by 0 bases and J by 5 bases, with 9 bases left in between. This CDR3 region has 14 residues.

The rearrangement uses TRBV7-6 and TRBJ1-3, with a tentative D call TRBD1 (5 bases). CDR1 and CDR2 (germline): SGHVS, FNYEAQ. The CDR3 contains 14 residues. V lost 8 bases to trimming and J lost 4 bases, with 15 bases between them. The CDR3 DNA reads TGTGCCAGCTACGAAGGGGTGCGGGGAAACACCATATATTTT. This gives the protein CASYEGVRGNTIYF.

This chain uses TRBV12-3 or TRBV12-4 with TRBJ2-5; D gene ambiguous. With 3 bases removed from V and 5 bases from J, the gap between germline ends came to 13 bases. This CDR3 comprises 14 residues. The CDR3 region is CASSFDRRGETQYF. CDR3 in DNA: TGTGCCAGCAGTTTCGATCGGCGCGGCGAGACCCAGTACTTC.

The chain joins TRBV6-2 or TRBV6-3 to TRBJ2-1; 8 nucleotides agree with TRBD2. With V trimmed by 7 bases and J by 12 bases, 14 bases remained unmatched. The CDR3 has 14 amino acids. CDR1 MNHEY and CDR2 SVGEGT come from the germline V gene. Here the CDR3 DNA reads TGTGCCAGCAATCCAAGGGCGGGGGGTCGCGCGCAGTTCTTC. It codes for CASNPRAGGRAQFF.

This chain joins TRBV7-6 and TRBJ2-7, with D hard to call. The CDR3 sequence is 11 residues long. Trimming pared 7 bases from V and 4 bases from J, leaving 8 bases between. The germline gives CDR1 SGHVS, CDR2 FNYEAQ. CDR3 DNA: TGTGCCAGCACCTCAGGATACGAGCAGTACTTC. It encodes CASTSGYEQYF.

This chain joins TRBV2 and TRBJ2-5; D might be TRBD2 (6 bases). Per the germline V gene, CDR1 is SNHLY and CDR2 is FYNNEI. V was cut by 7 bases and J by 0 bases, with 15 bases left in between. The CDR3 extends over 15 amino acids. The CDR3 here is CASNRLAAYQETQYF. The DNA for the CDR3 is TGTGCCAGCAACAGGTTAGCGGCGTACCAAGAGACCCAGTACTTC.

This chain connects TRBV2 to TRBJ1-1; weak D call: TRBD1 (5 bases). The length of the CDR3 is 14 residues. V shed 6 bases and J shed 1 base, with 12 bases lying between them. Germline assignment: CDR1 SNHLY and CDR2 FYNNEI. The CDR3 spells CASRSDGGNTEAFF. The CDR3 region has the DNA TGTGCCAGCAGAAGCGACGGGGGGAACACTGAAGCTTTCTTT.

V and J are TRBV12-5 and TRBJ1-4; 8 bases match TRBD1. From germline, CDR1 is LGHNT and CDR2 FRNRAP. With V trimmed by 3 bases and J by 8 bases, 5 bases remained unmatched. The CDR3 covers 14 residues. CDR3 bases: TGTGCTAGTGGTTTACGGGACAGGCCCGAAAAACTGTTTTTT. Residues: CASGLRDRPEKLFF.